This T cell receptor beta chain was observed in a study of blood T cell repertoires in COVID-19. Assay used: immunoSEQ multiplex PCR; TCRdb lists only in-frame clones, some missing. The profile shows approximately 240,000 clones, about 90% of them singletons. V lost 2 bases and J 6 bases, leaving 17 bases between the germline ends. This CDR3 region has 16 residues. Germline CDR1 reads MNHEY; CDR2 reads SVGAGI. The chain uses TRBV6-5 and TRBJ2-1; D might be TRBD2 (6 bases). The source of this sequence is a woman between 18 and 30 years old who had recovered from COVID-19. Sequencing input: PBMCs or T cells enriched from blood (not recorded which). This chain's CDR3 is CASSYTSKGRGNEQFF. The CDR3, as DNA: TGTGCCAGCAGTTACACATCTAAGGGGCGGGGCAATGAGCAGTTCTTC.